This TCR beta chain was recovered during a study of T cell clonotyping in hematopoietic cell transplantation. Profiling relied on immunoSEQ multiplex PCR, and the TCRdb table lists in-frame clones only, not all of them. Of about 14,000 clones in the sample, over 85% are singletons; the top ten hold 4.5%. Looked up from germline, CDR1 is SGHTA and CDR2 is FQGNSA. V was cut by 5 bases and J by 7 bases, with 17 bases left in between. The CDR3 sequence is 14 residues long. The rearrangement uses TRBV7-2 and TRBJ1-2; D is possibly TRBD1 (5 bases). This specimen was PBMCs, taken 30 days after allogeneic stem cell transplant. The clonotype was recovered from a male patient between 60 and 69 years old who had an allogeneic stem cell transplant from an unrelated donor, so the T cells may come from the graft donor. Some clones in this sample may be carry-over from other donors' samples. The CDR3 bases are TGTGCCAGCAGCGGCGCAGGGACCCACCTTGGCTACACCTTC. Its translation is CASSGAGTHLGYTF.